One TCR beta chain is described in this entry. This sample was included in a study of sequential checkpoint blockade in melanoma. Study background: After both sequences, patients received maintenance nivolumab.

The CDR3 spans 13 residues. V was trimmed by 6 bases and J by 6 bases, leaving 15 bases between them. Germline-derived CDR1 and CDR2 are SGHRS and YFSETQ. The treatment denotes: randomized to nivolumab then ipilimumab (arm A) or the reverse (arm B). DNA-damaging chemotherapy had not been given to any patient beforehand. Live CD3+CD8+ CD19− CD56− cells were sorted from PBMCs. Repertoires were generated with immunoSEQ multiplex PCR, while TCRdb's copy carries only in-frame clones and drops some. The repertoire holds 25,000 to 35,000 clones, with roughly 76% as singletons. The TCR was taken from a human donor with melanoma. The sequenced sample was CD8+ T cells sorted from blood (inferred from file names), obtained from a patient given nivolumab and ipilimumab in sequence. The rearrangement joins TRBV5-1 to TRBJ1-1; weak D call: TRBD1 (6 bases). As DNA, the CDR3 is TGCGCCAGCACGGGACACCCCAGCGCTGAAGCTTTCTTT. Amino acid sequence: CASTGHPSAEAFF.